This paragraph reports one T cell receptor (beta chain). The sample originates from a study of OX40 agonist ivuxolimab in advanced cancers. J gave up 1 base and V 2 bases, and 8 bases lay outside the gene matches. CDR1 and CDR2 from the germline V gene are SGHAT and FQNNGV. CDR3 length: 17 amino acids. Here immunoSEQ multiplex PCR was the method, and the copy in TCRdb shows in-frame clones only, minus some. The sample has about 120,000 clones, about 94% seen once. Peripheral blood came from all dose cohorts at three timepoints. This chain uses TRBV11-2 with TRBJ2-4; 7 nucleotides align to TRBD2. The receptor was derived from an adult with an advanced solid tumor such as melanoma, head and neck, liver or kidney cancer. Specimen: CD4+ or CD8+ T cells sorted from blood, collected in a trial of the OX40 agonist ivuxolimab. CDR3 in DNA: TGTGCCAGCAGCTTACGACTGACGGGAGGTGCCAAAAACATTCAGTACTTC. It specifies CASSLRLTGGAKNIQYF.